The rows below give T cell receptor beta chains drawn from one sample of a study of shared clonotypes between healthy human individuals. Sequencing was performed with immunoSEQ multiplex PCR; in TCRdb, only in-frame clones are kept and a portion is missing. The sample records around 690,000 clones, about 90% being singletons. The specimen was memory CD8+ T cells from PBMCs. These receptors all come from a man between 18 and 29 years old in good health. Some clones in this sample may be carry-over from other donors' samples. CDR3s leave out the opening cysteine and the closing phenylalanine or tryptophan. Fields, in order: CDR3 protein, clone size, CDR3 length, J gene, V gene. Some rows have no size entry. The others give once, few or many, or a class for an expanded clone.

ASSFGTAKYEQY	few	12	TRBJ2-7	TRBV28
ASRSQGGGMNTEAF	-	14	TRBJ1-1	TRBV27
SARIEGEAF	-	9	TRBJ1-1	TRBV20-1
ASSPPASGGNEQY	once	13	TRBJ2-7	TRBV5-6
ASSHPLTDTQY	-	11	TRBJ2-3	TRBV4-1
ASSSIWTVATYEQY	-	14	TRBJ2-7	TRBV6-6
AWRHDYGYT	few	9	TRBJ1-2	TRBV30
ASRSRGIKGAGSYEQY	-	16	TRBJ2-7	TRBV28
ASSLVSGQGAATEAF	-	15	TRBJ1-1	TRBV7-8
AAGLGVGEPQH	-	11	TRBJ1-5	TRBV27
ASSPVIEGWEQY	-	12	TRBJ2-7	TRBV7-9
ASSLTGYSTSTDTQY	-	15	TRBJ2-3	TRBV7-3